This T cell receptor (beta chain) was recorded in a study of blood T cell repertoires in COVID-19 (dated by TCRdb to the early 2020s). Background for the entire study: Collaborator samples came from the United States, Italy and Spain and covered acute and convalescent phases of COVID-19. The prospective study material was composed of cDNA or gDNA derived from T cells, B-cell-depleted T cells, or PBMCs. The dataset comprised deeply sampled blood TCRbeta repertoires from subjects exposed to, actively infected with, or recovered from COVID-19. A freely available public database, intended as a resource for researchers studying the immune response to SARS-CoV-2, is where the repertoires were released. The samples were drawn from the first 160 participants of the ongoing ImmuneRACE study and from about 1,200 subjects provided by 6 global collaborators. Sample metadata almost always included a de-identified subject ID, COVID-19 status, age in years and sex. Where available, HLA class I and class II types were taken from metadata supplied by the sample provider and were not determined by assay-based typing. Beyond this particular receptor, the publication reports: How much clinical and demographic metadata was included differed by source and by participant, and the metadata was provided uncurated.

The cysteine opens and the phenylalanine closes a CDR3 of 13 amino acids. Here the CDR3 DNA is all that survives: 39 bases in frame from base 1. The junction shows trimming of 2 bases on V and 9 bases on J, plus 11 bases between the germline ends. Whole blood was collected in K2EDTA tubes by collaborating institutions according to the institutions' own protocols. For TCRbeta analysis, collaborators shipped samples as frozen whole blood, isolated PBMCs, or DNA extracted from either of those sample types. The immunoSEQ Assay, a bias-controlled multiplex PCR, was used to amplify TCRbeta CDR3 regions from genomic DNA. In the source study's methods: Nucleated cell counts per sample were estimated from amplification of reference gene primers within the assay. To quantify the absolute abundance of each unique TCRbeta CDR3 rearrangement, sequence reads were collapsed and filtered. For each sample, productive Simpson clonality was calculated as the square root of Simpson's diversity index over productive rearrangements. This immuneACCESS table, as held by TCRdb, lists in-frame sequences with V and J called but not all clones. Of the missing ones, under half trace to an unresolved V gene in checked studies; the others have no known cause. V and J calls and clone size are those listed in that table; D and trimming were worked out from the DNA. The table for this sample lists roughly 160,000 clones; approximately 86% of them were counted only once. The ten largest make up over 9.5% of the sample.

Regarding this clone: It has no known antigen specificity. Per-base qualities were not stored, and no clone one base away is much larger.

The receptor was derived from a woman over 75 with active or convalescent COVID-19. Sequencing used peripheral blood. Rearrangement joined TRBV12-3 or TRBV12-4 to TRBJ2-1, with an unclear D gene assignment. The CDR3 sequence is CASSLLLESEQFF. The nucleotide sequence reads TGTGCCAGCAGTTTATTGCTAGAGAGTGAGCAGTTCTTC.